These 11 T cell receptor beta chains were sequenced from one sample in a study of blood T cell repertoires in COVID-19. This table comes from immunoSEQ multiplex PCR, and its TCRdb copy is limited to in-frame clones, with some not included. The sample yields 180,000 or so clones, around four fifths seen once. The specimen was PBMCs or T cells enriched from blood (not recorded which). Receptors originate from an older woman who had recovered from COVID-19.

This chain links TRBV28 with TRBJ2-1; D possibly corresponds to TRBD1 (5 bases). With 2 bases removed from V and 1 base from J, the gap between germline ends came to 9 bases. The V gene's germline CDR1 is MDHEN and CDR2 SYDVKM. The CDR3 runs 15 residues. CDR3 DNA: TGTGCCAGCAGTTTAAGGCAGGGATCCTACAATGAGCAGTTCTTC. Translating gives CASSLRQGSYNEQFF.

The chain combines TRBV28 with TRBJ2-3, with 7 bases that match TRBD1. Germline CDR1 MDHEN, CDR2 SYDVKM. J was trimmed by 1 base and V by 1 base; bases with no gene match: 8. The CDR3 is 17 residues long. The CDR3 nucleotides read TGTGCCAGCAGTTTATCCTCCCTCACAGGGGGCACAGATACGCAGTATTTT. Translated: CASSLSSLTGGTDTQYF.

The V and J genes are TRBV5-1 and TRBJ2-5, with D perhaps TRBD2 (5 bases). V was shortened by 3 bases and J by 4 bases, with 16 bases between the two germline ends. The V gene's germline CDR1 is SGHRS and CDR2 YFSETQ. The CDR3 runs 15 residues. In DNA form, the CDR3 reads TGCGCCAGCAGCTCCGGACCCGCGGGTAGAGAGACCCAGTACTTC. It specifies CASSSGPAGRETQYF. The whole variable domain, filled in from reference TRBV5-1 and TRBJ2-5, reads KAGVTQTPRYLIKTRGQQVTLSCSPISGHRSVSWYQQTPGQGLQFLFEYFSETQRNKGNFPGRFSGRQFSNSRSEMNVSTLELGDSALYLCASSSGPAGRETQYFGPGTRLLVL.

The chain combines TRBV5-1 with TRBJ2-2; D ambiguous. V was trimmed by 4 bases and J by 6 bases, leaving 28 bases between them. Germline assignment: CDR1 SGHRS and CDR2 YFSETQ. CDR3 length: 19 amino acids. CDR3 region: CASSGLSSVSHSTSGELFF. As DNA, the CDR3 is TGCGCCAGCAGCGGATTGTCTTCCGTGTCCCACAGTACGTCCGGGGAGCTGTTTTTT.

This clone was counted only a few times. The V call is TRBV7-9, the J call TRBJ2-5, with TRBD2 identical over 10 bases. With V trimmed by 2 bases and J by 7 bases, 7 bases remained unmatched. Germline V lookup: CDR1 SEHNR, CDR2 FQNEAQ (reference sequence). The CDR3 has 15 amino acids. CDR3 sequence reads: CASSLRRLAGMTQYF. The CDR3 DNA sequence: TGTGCCAGCAGCTTAAGGCGACTAGCGGGTATGACCCAGTACTTC.

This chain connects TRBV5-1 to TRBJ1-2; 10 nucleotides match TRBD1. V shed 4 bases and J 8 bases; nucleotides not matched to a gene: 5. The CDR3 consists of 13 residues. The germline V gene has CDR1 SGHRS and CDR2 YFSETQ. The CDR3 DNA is TGCGCCAGCAGCCCGGGACAGGGGTTCGGCTACACCTTC. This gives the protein CASSPGQGFGYTF.

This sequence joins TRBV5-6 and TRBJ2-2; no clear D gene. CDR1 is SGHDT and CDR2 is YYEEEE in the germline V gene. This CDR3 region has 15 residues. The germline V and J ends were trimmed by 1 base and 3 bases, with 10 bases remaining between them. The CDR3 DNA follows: TGTGCCAGCAGCTTGCTACAGCCCCACACCGGGGAGCTGTTTTTT. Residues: CASSLLQPHTGELFF.

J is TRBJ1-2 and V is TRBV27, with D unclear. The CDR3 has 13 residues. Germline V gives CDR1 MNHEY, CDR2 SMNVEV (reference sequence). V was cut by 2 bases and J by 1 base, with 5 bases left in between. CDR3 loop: CASSLNYNYGYTF. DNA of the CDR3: TGTGCCAGCAGTTTAAACTATAACTATGGCTACACCTTC.

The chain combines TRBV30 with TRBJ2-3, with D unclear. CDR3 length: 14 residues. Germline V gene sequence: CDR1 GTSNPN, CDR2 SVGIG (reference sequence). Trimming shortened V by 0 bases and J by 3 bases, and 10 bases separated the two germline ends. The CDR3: CAWSVRAQTDTQYF. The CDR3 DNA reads TGTGCCTGGAGTGTACGAGCACAGACAGATACGCAGTATTTT. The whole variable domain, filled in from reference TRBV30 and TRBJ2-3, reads SQTIHQWPATLVQPVGSPLSLECTVEGTSNPNLYWYRQAAGRGLQLLFYSVGIGQISSEVPQNLSASRPQDRQFILSSKKLLLSDSGFYLCAWSVRAQTDTQYFGPGTRLTVL.

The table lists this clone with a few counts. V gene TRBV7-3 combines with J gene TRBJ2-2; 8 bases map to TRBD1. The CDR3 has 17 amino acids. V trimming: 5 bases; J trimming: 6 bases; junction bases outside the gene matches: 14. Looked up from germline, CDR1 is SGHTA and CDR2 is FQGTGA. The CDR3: CASSPESGTGGSGELFF. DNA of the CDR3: TGTGCCAGCAGCCCTGAATCCGGGACAGGAGGTTCCGGGGAGCTGTTTTTT.

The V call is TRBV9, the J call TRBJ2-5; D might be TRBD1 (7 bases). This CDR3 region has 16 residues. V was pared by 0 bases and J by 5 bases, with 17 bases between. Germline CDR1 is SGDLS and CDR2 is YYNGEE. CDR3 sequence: CASSVESGGRQETQYF. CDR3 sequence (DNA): TGTGCCAGCAGCGTAGAGTCAGGGGGGCGTCAGGAGACCCAGTACTTC. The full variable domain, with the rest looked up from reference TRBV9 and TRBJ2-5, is DSGVTQTPKHLITATGQRVTLRCSPRSGDLSVYWYQQSLDQGLQFLIQYYNGEERAKGNILERFSAQQFPDLHSELNLSSLELGDSALYFCASSVESGGRQETQYFGPGTRLLVL.